The entry that follows covers one TCR beta chain sequence. RNA extraction was followed by reverse transcription into cDNA, which acted as the sequencing template. The table came from immunoSEQ multiplex PCR; TCRdb's copy has only in-frame clones and leaves some out. The repertoire holds 100,000 to 150,000 clones, with approximately 38% as singletons. This CDR3 is 16 amino acids long. Trimming stripped 4 bases from V and 0 bases from J, with 12 bases between. Germline V gives CDR1 MGHDK, CDR2 SYGVNS. The data stem from a study of CD8+ T cells in alopecia areata. Study-wide context: For the treated group, dosing was oral tofacitinib at 5 to 10 mg twice daily.

Lesional scalp punch biopsies and peripheral blood came from alopecia areata patients. The genes are TRBV25-1 and TRBJ1-4; tentative D call: TRBD1 (6 bases). Sequencing was carried out using CD4+ T cells sorted from blood. The clonotype originates from a human donor with alopecia areata. The CDR3 DNA is TGTGCCAGCAGTGCCGGGACACTTTCAACTAATGAAAAACTGTTTTTT. It is translated as CASSAGTLSTNEKLFF.